Below, 21 T cell receptor beta chains from the same sample are listed, as sequenced in a study of T cell responses to AZD1222 COVID-19 vaccine. Sequencing was performed with immunoSEQ multiplex PCR; in TCRdb, only in-frame clones are kept and a portion is missing. Here the sample spans fewer than 120,000 clones, about 95% being singletons. This specimen was peripheral blood, taken 28 days after the second AZD1222 dose. The receptors shown here come from an adult who received the AZD1222 COVID-19 vaccine.

The chain links TRBV12-3 or TRBV12-4 to TRBJ2-1; 7 bases fit TRBD1. V lost 5 bases to trimming and J lost 8 bases; unmatched junction nucleotides: 6. The CDR3 is 13 residues long. CDR3: CASSPDRSDEQFF. CDR3 nucleotide sequence: TGTGCCAGCAGTCCGGACAGGTCCGATGAGCAGTTCTTC.

The chain has TRBV19 and TRBJ1-5; 9 bases line up with TRBD1. The CDR3 is 14 amino acids. Germline CDR1 is LNHDA and CDR2 is SQIVND (reference sequence). V gave up 6 bases and J gave up 6 bases; unmatched junction bases: 6. CDR3 coding DNA: TGTGCCAGTAGCGGGACAGGGTACACTCAGCCCCAGCATTTT. Amino acid sequence: CASSGTGYTQPQHF. Variable domain in full (rest from reference TRBV19 and TRBJ1-5): DGGITQSPKYLFRKEGQNVTLSCEQNLNHDAMYWYRQDPGQGLRLIYYSQIVNDFQKGDIAEGYSVSREKKESFPLTVTSAQKNPTAFYLCASSGTGYTQPQHFGDGTRLSIL.

This clone was recorded only once. The CDR3 region has the DNA TGTGCCAGCAGCCAAGTACACAATGAGCAGTTCTTC. Protein sequence: CASSQVHNEQFF. This chain joins TRBV14 and TRBJ2-1; D remains unclear. The CDR3 totals 12 residues. With 1 base removed from V and 5 bases from J, the gap between germline ends came to 3 bases. The germline gives CDR1 SGHDN, CDR2 FVKESK.

The chain employs TRBV2 and TRBJ2-2, with D possibly TRBD2 on 5 matching bases. The V end was cut by 1 base, the J end by 1 base, with 7 bases between. The germline CDR1 and CDR2 sequences are SNHLY and FYNNEI. This CDR3 spans 15 amino acids. CDR3 DNA: TGTGCCAGCAGTGAAGGACTAAAGAACACCGGGGAGCTGTTTTTT. Protein: CASSEGLKNTGELFF.

The chain uses TRBV10-2 and TRBJ1-2; D is possibly TRBD1 (6 bases). Germline CDR1 is WSHSY and CDR2 is SAAADI. CDR3 length equals 16 residues. The ends were cut back, 0 bases at V and 6 bases at J, with 17 bases in the middle. Here the CDR3 reads CASSESGGLRWHGYTF. The CDR3, as DNA: TGCGCCAGCAGTGAGTCAGGGGGGCTCCGATGGCATGGCTACACCTTC.

The V gene is TRBV5-8, the J gene TRBJ2-6; D gene uncertain. CDR1 is SGHTS and CDR2 is YDEGEE in the germline V gene. Trimming took 1 base from V and 0 from J, leaving 11 bases between them. CDR3 size: 17 residues. In nucleotides, the CDR3 is TGTGCCAGCAGCTTGTTAAGGTCCCGCTCTGGGGCCAACGTCCTGACTTTC. Translated, it gives CASSLLRSRSGANVLTF. Variable domain in full (rest from reference TRBV5-8 and TRBJ2-6): EAGVTQSPTHLIKTRGQQATLRCSPISGHTSVYWYQQALGLGLQFLLWYDEGEERNRGNFPPRFSGRQFPNYSSELNVNALELEDSALYLCASSLLRSRSGANVLTFGAGSRLTVL.

The chain employs TRBV2 and TRBJ1-1; D not certain. The CDR3 sequence is 15 residues long. Trimming shortened V by 0 bases and J by 11 bases, and 19 bases separated the two germline ends. Germline CDR1 is SNHLY and CDR2 is FYNNEI. CDR3 nucleotide sequence: TGTGCCAGCAGTGAAGCGCTTCGAGGGATGATTGCCGCTTTCTTT. Residues: CASSEALRGMIAAFF. Full variable domain (outside the CDR3, taken from reference TRBV2 and TRBJ1-1): EPEVTQTPSHQVTQMGQEVILRCVPISNHLYFYWYRQILGQKVEFLVSFYNNEISEKSEIFDDQFSVERPDGSNFTLKIRSTKLEDSAMYFCASSEALRGMIAAFFGQGTRLTVV.

This chain uses TRBV11-2 with TRBJ2-4, with D unclear. CDR1 and CDR2 from the germline V gene are SGHAT and FQNNGV. CDR3 length: 12 amino acids. V lost 1 base and J 7 bases, leaving 5 bases between the germline ends. In DNA form, the CDR3 reads TGTGCCAGCAGCTTAGCAACCAACATTCAGTACTTC. Encoded protein: CASSLATNIQYF.

This clone was seen only once. This rearrangement joins TRBV20-1 to TRBJ2-3; D ambiguous. This CDR3 has 11 amino acids. CDR1 and CDR2 (germline): DFQATT, SNEGSKA (reference sequence). The germline V and J ends were trimmed by 5 bases and 5 bases, with 8 bases remaining between them. CDR3 bases: TGCAGTGCTTGGCTCGGAGATACGCAGTATTTT. This translates into CSAWLGDTQYF.

The CDR3 loop reads CASATGQGIYEQYF. CDR3 nucleotides: TGTGCCAGCGCGACCGGACAGGGGATCTACGAGCAGTACTTC. The chain uses TRBV6-5 and TRBJ2-7, with 9 nucleotides matching TRBD1. CDR3 length: 14 amino acids. V was clipped by 8 bases and J by 3 bases; unmatched bases: 8. In germline, CDR1 is MNHEY, CDR2 SVGAGI.

The chain joins TRBV7-9 to TRBJ1-2, with D unresolved. CDR3 length: 15 residues. Germline V gene data show CDR1 as SEHNR and CDR2 as FQNEAQ (reference sequence). Trimming pared 4 bases from V and 4 bases from J, leaving 16 bases between. DNA for the CDR3: TGTGCCAGCAGCTCCGGGAACTTCGTAATCTATGGCTACACCTTC. Residues: CASSSGNFVIYGYTF.

This sequence joins TRBV5-1 and TRBJ1-2; D uncertain. The CDR3 has 16 residues. The V gene lost 1 base and the J gene lost 5 bases, with 18 bases spanning the gap. Germline-derived CDR1 and CDR2 are SGHRS and YFSETQ. The CDR3 sequence is CASSLWGPSTGYGYTF. CDR3 coding DNA: TGCGCCAGCAGCTTGTGGGGTCCATCGACGGGGTATGGCTACACCTTC.

The CDR3 loop is CASSQWIASGFTGELFF. In nucleotides, the CDR3 is TGTGCCAGCAGCCAATGGATAGCTAGCGGGTTCACCGGGGAGCTGTTTTTT. The rearrangement joins TRBV11-2 to TRBJ2-2; 8 nucleotides align to TRBD2. The CDR3 spans 17 residues. With 5 bases clipped from V and 4 bases from J, the junction kept 12 bases outside the gene matches. Looked up from germline, CDR1 is SGHAT and CDR2 is FQNNGV.

The chain combines TRBV28 with TRBJ1-1; tentatively, D is TRBD1 (5 bases). Germline lookup yields CDR1 MDHEN and CDR2 SYDVKM. This CDR3 contains 15 residues. Trimming removed 2 bases from V and 8 bases from J, with 18 bases in between. The CDR3 loop is CASSLGGRPEREAFF. The CDR3 region has the DNA TGTGCCAGCAGTTTAGGGGGACGTCCAGAGCGGGAAGCTTTCTTT.

This rearrangement joins TRBV5-4 to TRBJ2-5; D may correspond to TRBD1 or TRBD2 (6 bases each). The CDR3 runs 15 residues. V lost 0 bases to trimming and J lost 4 bases, with 13 bases between them. Germline lookup yields CDR1 SGHNT and CDR2 YYREEE (reference sequence). CDR3 DNA sequence: TGTGCCAGCAGCTTGGTGTTCGGGGGCACAGAGACCCAGTACTTC. Protein product: CASSLVFGGTETQYF.

The genes are TRBV15 and TRBJ1-2; perhaps TRBD1 as D (5 bases). CDR1 is LNHNV, CDR2 YYDKDF, per germline (reference sequence). V shed 3 bases and J shed 2 bases, with 16 bases lying between them. The CDR3 consists of 16 residues. CDR3 sequence reads: CATSREPTASNYGYTF. The CDR3 DNA reads as TGTGCCACCAGCAGGGAGCCGACAGCTTCCAACTATGGCTACACCTTC.

The chain combines TRBV2 with TRBJ1-1; no reliable D call. CDR3 length: 9 amino acids. CDR1 SNHLY and CDR2 FYNNEI come from the germline V gene. The CDR3 nucleotides read TGTGCGGGGAACACTGAAGCTTTCTTT. Amino acids: CAGNTEAFF.

The V gene is TRBV6-4, the J gene TRBJ2-5; D not resolved. This CDR3 spans 13 amino acids. V shed 3 bases and J shed 2 bases, with 7 bases lying between them. The germline V gene encodes CDR1 MRHNA and CDR2 SNTAGT. The CDR3 region is CASSEGRQETQYF. DNA of the CDR3: TGTGCCAGCAGTGAAGGTAGACAAGAGACCCAGTACTTC.

The chain employs TRBV6-1 and TRBJ2-7; no reliable D call. CDR3 length: 16 amino acids. The ends were cut back, 0 bases at V and 0 bases at J, with 12 bases in the middle. In germline, CDR1 is MNHNS, CDR2 SASEGT. CDR3 sequence reads: CASSEAWVKSSYEQYF. The CDR3 DNA is TGTGCCAGCAGTGAAGCTTGGGTCAAAAGCTCCTACGAGCAGTACTTC.

The count of this clone is one. The CDR3 nucleotides read TGCGCCAGCAGCTGGACCGAGCGGGGGGCGTCCTACAATGAGCAGTTCTTC. This gives the protein CASSWTERGASYNEQFF. The genes are TRBV5-1 and TRBJ2-1, with 9 bases lining up with TRBD2. CDR1 and CDR2 (germline): SGHRS, YFSETQ. The CDR3 has 17 amino acids. V gave up 3 bases and J gave up 1 base; unmatched junction bases: 8. Drawing the rest from reference TRBV5-1 and TRBJ2-1, the complete variable domain is KAGVTQTPRYLIKTRGQQVTLSCSPISGHRSVSWYQQTPGQGLQFLFEYFSETQRNKGNFPGRFSGRQFSNSRSEMNVSTLELGDSALYLCASSWTERGASYNEQFFGPGTRLTVL.

The rearrangement joins TRBV6-6 to TRBJ1-5; 7 bases fit TRBD1. The CDR3 spans 14 residues. Germline trimming cut 7 bases from V and 6 bases from J; bases unmatched to any gene: 9. CDR1 is MNHNY and CDR2 is SVGAGI in the germline V gene (reference sequence). The CDR3 sequence is CASTSHDRAQPQHF. CDR3 nucleotides: TGTGCCAGCACCTCCCACGACAGGGCTCAGCCCCAGCATTTT.